What follows is one T cell receptor (beta chain) and its context. Antigen: not known. The data stem from a study of vaccination and CD4 T cells after COVID-19. Across the whole study: Four females and six males made up the convalescents, two of whom were Hispanic.

General study points: Among reactive clones from convalescent patients, a median around 90% appeared only post-vaccination.

This CDR3 region has 15 residues. CDR1 and CDR2 (germline): SNHLY, FYNNEI. The trim removed 1 base at V and 7 bases at J, leaving 7 bases unmatched. CD4+ T cells that had been cultured provided DNA sequenced with the Oncomine TCR Beta short-read assay. Researchers extracted genomic DNA from CD4+ T cells that had been cultured. TCRdb called the PCR reads again in MiXCR, with one record for every CDR3 protein. The sample carries over 7,500 distinct CDR3 sequences, roughly 24% recorded once. The treatment here: roughly 11-day PBMC culture with coronavirus spike peptide pools or control peptides (ViraFEST assay).

The sample in question was CD4+ T cells from blood, cultured in vitro, obtained after SARS-CoV-2 vaccination. This TCR derives from a human donor who had recovered from COVID-19. This chain links TRBV2 with TRBJ2-4; 7 nucleotides match TRBD2. CDR3 coding DNA: TGTGCCAGCAGTGAAGAGGGCGGGAGACGGAACATTCAGTACTTC. This codes for CASSEEGGRRNIQYF.